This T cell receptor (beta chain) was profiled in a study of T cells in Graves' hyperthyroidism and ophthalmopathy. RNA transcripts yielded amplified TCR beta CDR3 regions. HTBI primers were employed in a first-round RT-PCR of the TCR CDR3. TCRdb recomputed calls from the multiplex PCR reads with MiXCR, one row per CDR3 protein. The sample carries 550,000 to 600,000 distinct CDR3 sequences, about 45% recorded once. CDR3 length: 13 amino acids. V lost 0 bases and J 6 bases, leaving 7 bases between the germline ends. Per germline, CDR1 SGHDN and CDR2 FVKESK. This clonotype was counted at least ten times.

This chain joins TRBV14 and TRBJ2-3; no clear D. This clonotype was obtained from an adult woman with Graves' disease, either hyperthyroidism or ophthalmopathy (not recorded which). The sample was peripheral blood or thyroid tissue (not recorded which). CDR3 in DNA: TGTGCCAGCAGCCAAGATCAATGGGATACGCAGTATTTT. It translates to CASSQDQWDTQYF. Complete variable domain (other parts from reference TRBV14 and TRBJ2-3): EAGVTQFPSHSVIEKGQTVTLRCDPISGHDNLYWYRRVMGKEIKFLLHFVKESKQDESGMPNNRFLAERTGGTYSTLKVQPAELEDSGVYFCASSQDQWDTQYFGPGTRLTVL.